One sample yielded the 20 T cell receptor beta chains listed below, sequenced in a study of early T cells in non-severe SARS-CoV-2 infection. A single record per CDR3 protein comes from TCRdb applying MiXCR to the 5' RACE reads. Here the sample spans approximately 49,000 distinct CDR3 sequences, about 10% being singletons. Sequenced material: whole blood. The receptors derive from an adult who was a healthcare worker with PCR-confirmed SARS-CoV-2 infection or an uninfected control (not recorded which).

Many counts were recorded for this clonotype. J is TRBJ1-1 and V is TRBV5-1; D might be TRBD1 (6 bases). Between the trimmed V and J ends, which lost 6 bases and 5 bases, there was a span of 17 bases. CDR1 SGHRS and CDR2 YFSETQ come from the germline V gene. The CDR3 consists of 14 residues. CDR3 region: CASNPGGADTEAFF. Written as DNA, the CDR3 is TGCGCCAGCAACCCGGGGGGCGCGGATACTGAAGCTTTCTTT.

This clonotype showed up many times. The rearrangement links TRBV29-1 to TRBJ2-1, with D perhaps TRBD1 or TRBD2 (5 bases each). The CDR3 has 12 residues. Trimming stripped 4 bases from V and 4 bases from J, with 8 bases between. CDR1 and CDR2 from the germline V gene are SQVTM and ANQGSEA. CDR3 sequence: CSVGGRYNEQFF. In nucleotides, the CDR3 is TGCAGCGTTGGGGGGAGATACAATGAGCAGTTCTTC.

The genes are TRBV24-1 and TRBJ2-2; D gene ambiguous. The CDR3 has 13 residues. From germline, CDR1 is KGHDR and CDR2 SFDVKD. Trimming removed 7 bases at V and 5 bases at J, with 10 bases between. The CDR3 bases are TGTGCCACCAGGCAAGGAGATACCGGGGAGCTGTTTTTT. Translating gives CATRQGDTGELFF.

V is TRBV7-2 and J is TRBJ1-1; D is perhaps TRBD1 (6 bases). The CDR3 length is 14 residues. The V and J ends lost 7 bases and 0 bases respectively, with 12 bases between them. CDR1 and CDR2 from the germline V gene are SGHTA and FQGNSA. The CDR3 DNA follows: TGTGCCAGCACTGGGGGCAGTATGAACACTGAAGCTTTCTTT. Its protein is CASTGGSMNTEAFF.

The J gene is TRBJ1-5, the V gene TRBV6-2 or TRBV6-3; D is undetermined. The CDR3 runs to 13 residues. The V gene's germline CDR1 is MNHEY and CDR2 SVGEGT. With 4 bases removed from V and 2 bases from J, the gap between germline ends came to 6 bases. The CDR3 nucleotides are TGTGCCAGCAGTTTTATGGGCAATCAGCCCCAGCATTTT. As protein: CASSFMGNQPQHF.

The CDR3 is CATNLGASGNYEQYF. Here the CDR3 DNA reads TGTGCCACCAACCTCGGGGCTAGCGGGAACTACGAGCAGTACTTC. V usage is TRBV28 and J usage is TRBJ2-7; 9 nucleotides agree with TRBD2. The germline V gene encodes CDR1 MDHEN and CDR2 SYDVKM. V trimming: 10 bases; J trimming: 3 bases; junction bases outside the gene matches: 13. The CDR3 runs to 15 residues.

The V and J genes are TRBV10-1 and TRBJ1-2, with TRBD1 as a possible D gene (5 bases). Germline CDR1 WNHNN, CDR2 SYGVQD (reference sequence). V was trimmed by 6 bases and J by 6 bases, leaving 14 bases between them. CDR3 size: 13 residues. The CDR3 nucleotides are TGCGCCAGCAGACCTTGGAAGGGACATGGCTACACCTTC. Its translation is CASRPWKGHGYTF.

This clonotype occurred many times. The chain employs TRBV28 and TRBJ1-6; no clear D gene. The CDR3 totals 12 residues. The germline V gene encodes CDR1 MDHEN and CDR2 SYDVKM. The V end was cut by 6 bases, the J end by 10 bases, with 10 bases between. The DNA of the CDR3 is TGTGCCAGCAGGGTGCCTGGGTCACCCCTCCACTTT. Translated: CASRVPGSPLHF. The variable domain in full, completed from reference TRBV28 and TRBJ1-6, reads DVKVTQSSRYLVKRTGEKVFLECVQDMDHENMFWYRQDPGLGLRLIYFSYDVKMKEKGDIPEGYSVSREKKERFSLILESASTNQTSMYLCASRVPGSPLHFGNGTRLTVT.

This clonotype turned up a few times. The chain employs TRBV20-1 and TRBJ2-7, with 7 bases fitting TRBD1. CDR1 is DFQATT and CDR2 is SNEGSKA in the germline V gene (reference sequence). V gave up 6 bases and J gave up 0 bases; unmatched junction bases: 8. There are 14 residues in the CDR3. CDR3 nucleotide sequence: TGCAGTGCGAGGGACAGCCAAAGCTCCTACGAGCAGTACTTC. Translated: CSARDSQSSYEQYF.

This clonotype was observed at least ten times. The chain links TRBV7-6 to TRBJ2-3; 11 bases agree with TRBD2. Looked up from germline, CDR1 is SGHVS and CDR2 is FNYEAQ. The CDR3 length is 16 residues. J gave up 8 bases and V 1 base, and 8 bases lay outside the gene matches. In DNA, the CDR3 is TGTGCCAGCAGCTTAGATAGCGGGGGGGGATTCATTACGCAGTATTTT. It specifies CASSLDSGGGFITQYF.

This clonotype was seen a few times. At one end, the junction sequence differs from germline, possibly due to a read error. The J gene is TRBJ1-3, the V gene TRBV29-1, with 7 bases that match TRBD1. The CDR3 loop spans 8 amino acids. Per the germline V gene, CDR1 is SQVTM and CDR2 is ANQGSEA. Written as DNA, the CDR3 is TGCAGCGTTGAAGGACAGGGATTT. Translation: CSVEGQGF.

This clonotype has a count of ten or more. The chain has TRBV7-2 and TRBJ2-1; tentatively, D is TRBD2 (7 bases). Germline loops: CDR1 SGHTA, CDR2 FQGNSA. Trimming cost V 6 bases and J 8 bases, with 14 bases left between them. The CDR3 has 13 amino acids. In DNA, the CDR3 is TGTGCCAGCAGGGGGGGGGCCAAGGATGAGCAGTTCTTC. Amino acids: CASRGGAKDEQFF. The complete variable domain, with remaining parts taken from reference TRBV7-2 and TRBJ2-1, reads GAGVSQSPSNKVTEKGKDVELRCDPISGHTALYWYRQSLGQGLEFLIYFQGNSAPDKSGLPSDRFSAERTGGSVSTLTIQRTQQEDSAVYLCASRGGAKDEQFFGPGTRLTVL.

This clonotype came up many times. CDR3 in DNA: TGTGCCAGCAGCCCCGGCCCGAACACTGAAGCTTTCTTT. Its protein product is CASSPGPNTEAFF. The rearrangement links TRBV7-2 to TRBJ1-1; unclear D gene. Germline V gene sequence: CDR1 SGHTA, CDR2 FQGNSA. CDR3 length equals 13 residues. Trimming cost V 5 bases and J 1 base, with 8 bases left between them.

This chain joins TRBV11-3 and TRBJ1-4, with D hard to call. The CDR3 consists of 11 residues. Between the trimmed V and J ends, which lost 3 bases and 6 bases, there was a span of 2 bases. Germline CDR1 SGHNT, CDR2 YENEEA. The CDR3 protein is CASSLDEKLFF. CDR3 nucleotides: TGTGCCAGCAGCTTGGATGAAAAACTGTTTTTT.

The chain carries TRBV28 and TRBJ1-5; D is undetermined. CDR1 and CDR2 (germline): MDHEN, SYDVKM. V was shortened by 7 bases and J by 2 bases, with 3 bases between the two germline ends. The CDR3 is 11 residues long. The CDR3 sequence is CASMGNQPQHF. The CDR3 DNA follows: TGTGCCAGCATGGGCAATCAGCCCCAGCATTTT.

This clonotype was seen a handful of times. The J gene is TRBJ2-1, the V gene TRBV24-1; 9 bases agree with TRBD2. Germline loops: CDR1 KGHDR, CDR2 SFDVKD. V was pared by 4 bases and J by 6 bases, with 0 bases of the junction left unmatched. The CDR3 covers 13 residues. The CDR3 nucleotides are TGTGCCACCAGTGAACTAGCGGGCAATGAGCAGTTCTTC. Its protein product is CATSELAGNEQFF.

Only a few counts were recorded for this clonotype. The gene calls are TRBV6-5 and TRBJ2-1, with 10 bases fitting TRBD2. The J segment lost 1 base and the V segment lost 5 bases, leaving 5 bases of the junction unmatched. The CDR3 sequence is 16 residues long. Germline CDR1 reads MNHEY; CDR2 reads SVGAGI. CDR3 DNA: TGTGCCAGCAGTGGAATACTAGCGGGGTCCTACAATGAGCAGTTCTTC. Translating gives CASSGILAGSYNEQFF.

This clonotype was seen a few times. V and J are TRBV6-6 and TRBJ2-7; D tentatively fits TRBD1 or TRBD2 (5 bases each). The V end lost 0 bases, the J end lost 0 bases, and 18 bases lay between the germline ends. The germline gives CDR1 MNHNY, CDR2 SVGAGI (reference sequence). The CDR3 is made up of 18 amino acids. The CDR3 is CASSYSSGAITSSYEQYF. DNA of the CDR3: TGTGCCAGCAGTTACTCCTCCGGGGCCATAACGAGCTCCTACGAGCAGTACTTC.

This clonotype was counted between two and nine times. The CDR3 here is CAWTTGLSSYNEQFF. CDR3 nucleotides: TGTGCCTGGACAACGGGACTGAGCTCCTACAATGAGCAGTTCTTC. V and J are TRBV30 and TRBJ2-1, with D perhaps matching TRBD2 (6 bases). Germline V lookup: CDR1 GTSNPN, CDR2 SVGIG (reference sequence). Trimming left V 4 bases short and J 0 bases short, with 13 bases between. The CDR3 extends over 15 amino acids.

This clonotype was detected many times. V is TRBV29-1 and J is TRBJ2-4; D tentatively fits TRBD1 or TRBD2 (5 bases each). The CDR3 covers 11 residues. Germline-derived CDR1 and CDR2 are SQVTM and ANQGSEA. V shed 6 bases and J shed 12 bases, with 15 bases lying between them. In DNA, the CDR3 is TGCAGCGTCGCCCGGGACCGTAGTCAGTACTTC. Translating it yields CSVARDRSQYF.